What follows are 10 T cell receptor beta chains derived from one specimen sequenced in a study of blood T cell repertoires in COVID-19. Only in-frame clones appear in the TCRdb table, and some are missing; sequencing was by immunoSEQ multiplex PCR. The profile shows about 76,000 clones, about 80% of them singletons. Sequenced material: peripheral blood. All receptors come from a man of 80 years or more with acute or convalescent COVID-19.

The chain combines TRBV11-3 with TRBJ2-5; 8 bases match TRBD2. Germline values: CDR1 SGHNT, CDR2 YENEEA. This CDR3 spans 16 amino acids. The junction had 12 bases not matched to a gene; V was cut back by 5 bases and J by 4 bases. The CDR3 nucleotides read TGTGCCAGCAGCACCGTTGCGGGGGGCGGATTAGAGACCCAGTACTTC. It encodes CASSTVAGGGLETQYF.

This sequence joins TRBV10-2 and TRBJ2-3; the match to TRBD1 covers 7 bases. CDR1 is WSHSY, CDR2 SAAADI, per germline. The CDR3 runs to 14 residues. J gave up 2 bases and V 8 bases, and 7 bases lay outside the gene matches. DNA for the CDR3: TGCGCCAGCTGGACAGGAGAATCCACAGATACGCAGTATTTT. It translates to CASWTGESTDTQYF.

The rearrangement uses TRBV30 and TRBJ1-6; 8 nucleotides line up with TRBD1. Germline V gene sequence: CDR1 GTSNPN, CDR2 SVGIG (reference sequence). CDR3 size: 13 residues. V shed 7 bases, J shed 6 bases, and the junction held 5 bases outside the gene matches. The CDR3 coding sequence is TGTGCCTCCGCGGACAGGGTTAATTCACCCCTCCACTTT. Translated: CASADRVNSPLHF.

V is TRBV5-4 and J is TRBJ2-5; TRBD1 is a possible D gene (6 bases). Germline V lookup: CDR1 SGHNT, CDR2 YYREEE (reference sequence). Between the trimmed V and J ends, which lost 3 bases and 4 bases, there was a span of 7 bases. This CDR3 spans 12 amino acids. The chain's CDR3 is CASSSDRETQYF. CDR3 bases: TGTGCCAGCAGCTCGGACAGAGAGACCCAGTACTTC.

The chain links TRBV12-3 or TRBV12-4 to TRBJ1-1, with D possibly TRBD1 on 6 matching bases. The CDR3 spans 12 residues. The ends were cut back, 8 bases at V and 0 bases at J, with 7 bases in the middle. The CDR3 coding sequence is TGTGCCAGCTGGGACATGAACACTGAAGCTTTCTTT. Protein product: CASWDMNTEAFF.

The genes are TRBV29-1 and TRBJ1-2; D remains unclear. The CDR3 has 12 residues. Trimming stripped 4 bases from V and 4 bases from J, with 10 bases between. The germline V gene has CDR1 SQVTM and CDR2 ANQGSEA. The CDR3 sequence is CSVGEQSYGYTF. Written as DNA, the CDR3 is TGCAGCGTTGGCGAACAGTCCTATGGCTACACCTTC. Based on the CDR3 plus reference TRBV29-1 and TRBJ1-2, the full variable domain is SAVISQKPSRDICQRGTSLTIQCQVDSQVTMMFWYRQQPGQSLTLIATANQGSEATYESGFVIDKFPISRPNLTFSTLTVSNMSPEDSSIYLCSVGEQSYGYTFGSGTRLTVV.

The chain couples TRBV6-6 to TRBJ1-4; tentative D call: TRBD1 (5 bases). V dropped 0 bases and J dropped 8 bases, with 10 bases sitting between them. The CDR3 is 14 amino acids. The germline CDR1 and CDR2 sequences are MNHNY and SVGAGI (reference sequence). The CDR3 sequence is CASSYSGGIEKLFF. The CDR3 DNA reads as TGTGCCAGCAGTTACTCCGGGGGAATAGAAAAACTGTTTTTT.

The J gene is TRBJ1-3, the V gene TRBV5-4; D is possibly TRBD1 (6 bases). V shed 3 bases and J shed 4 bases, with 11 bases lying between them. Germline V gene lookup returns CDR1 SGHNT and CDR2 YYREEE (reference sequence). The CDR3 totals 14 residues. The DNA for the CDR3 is TGTGCCAGCAGCTCGCAGGGGTGGGGAAACACCATATATTTT. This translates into CASSSQGWGNTIYF.

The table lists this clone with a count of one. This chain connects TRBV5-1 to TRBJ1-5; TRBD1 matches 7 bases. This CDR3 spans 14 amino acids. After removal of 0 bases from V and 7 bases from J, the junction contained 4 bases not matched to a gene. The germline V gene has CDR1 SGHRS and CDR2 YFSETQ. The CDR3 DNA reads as TGCGCCAGCAGCTTGGTCTTAGGGGGCCAGCCCCAGCATTTT. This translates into CASSLVLGGQPQHF. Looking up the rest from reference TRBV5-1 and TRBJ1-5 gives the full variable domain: KAGVTQTPRYLIKTRGQQVTLSCSPISGHRSVSWYQQTPGQGLQFLFEYFSETQRNKGNFPGRFSGRQFSNSRSEMNVSTLELGDSALYLCASSLVLGGQPQHFGDGTRLSIL.

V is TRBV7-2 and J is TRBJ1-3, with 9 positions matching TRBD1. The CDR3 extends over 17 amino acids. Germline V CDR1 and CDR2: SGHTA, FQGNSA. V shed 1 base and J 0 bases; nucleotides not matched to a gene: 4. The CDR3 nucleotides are TGTGCCAGCAGCTTAGTAGGGACAGGGTCCTCTGGAAACACCATATATTTT. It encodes CASSLVGTGSSGNTIYF.